This T cell receptor (beta chain) was sequenced in a study of T cells after posttransplantation cyclophosphamide (TCRdb year 2016). With respect to the entire study: Using TRB sequencing, the study followed how the T cell repertoire reconstituted after myeloablative bone marrow transplantation in which posttransplantation cyclophosphamide served as GVHD prophylaxis. Samples from 35 PTCy-treated patients and 15 to 20 related bone marrow donors of those patients were subjected to antigen receptor sequencing. Blood from all 30 or so PTCy patients who had 1-year posttransplant specimens underwent TRB sequencing. TRB sequencing was also done on up to roughly 3 additional blood samples from 2 to 5.2 years after transplant in 3 patients, and on pretransplant blood from 4 patients. Because TRA and TRB clonality were tightly correlated in 8 or 9 samples, subsequent TCR analyses were focused on TRB only. Public TRB sequences were queried against a database of over 3,500 sequences associated with responses to pathogens, tumor antigens, self-antigens and alloantigens.

A note on this clone: No cognate antigen has been identified for it. Base qualities were left out, and no much larger clone turns up one base away.

Study-level results and caveats: Donor-recipient similarity was low at 1-2 months but rose over the first year, and later blood repertoires were often dominated by donor CD8+ memory clones. Across 35 to 55 patients, TRB clonality was highly associated with recipient CMV seropositivity and CMV reactivation, and diversity in PTCy patients was similar to diversity in CNI/methotrexate controls. The TRB repertoires of T cells infiltrating skin or GI tract showed only limited overlap with the TRB repertoires of T cells in blood.

V was cut back by 0 bases and J by 4 bases, leaving a gap of 10 bases between them. From the cysteine up to the phenylalanine, the CDR3 has a length of 14 residues. The retained sequence is limited to the CDR3, 42 bases, with the frame set at the first base. Looking up the germline V gene yields CDR1 SGHRS and CDR2 YFSETQ. To count as naive, T cells had to be viable CD3+CD4+ or CD3+CD8+ cells with a CCR7+CD45RA+CD45RO-CD95-CD27+CD28+ profile. Related bone marrow donors provided peripheral blood samples on the day of marrow donation. Peripheral blood and bone marrow mononuclear cells were isolated by Ficoll-Hypaque density centrifugation and were cryopreserved. CD4+ and CD8+ T cells, including naive and memory subsets, were sorted by FACS on a FACSAria II. Genomic DNA was the input for TRB sequencing, which was run either with the immunoSEQ assay at survey resolution or with the hsTCRB kit. On the authors' methods: The immunoSEQ software was used for initial read processing, and the LymphoSeq R package was used for repertoire analyses. For each TRB dataset, clonality was calculated as 1 minus normalized Shannon entropy, and the Gini coefficient was computed as well. Phenotypes of unsorted samples were inferred by mapping TRB sequences from sorted subsets of the recipient or donor onto unsorted samples of the same recipient. Imported from immuneACCESS, the table was reduced by TCRdb to in-frame sequences with V and J called. These copies leave out some clones; in studies compared against another copy, an unresolved V gene accounts for under half, and the cause of the remainder is not known. V and J calls and clone size come straight from that table; D and trimming were deduced from the DNA. This sample comprises 9,900 or so clones, roughly 98% of them detected only once. The ten largest clones add up to approximately 0.25% of the sample.

The chain links TRBV5-1 with TRBJ2-5; a tentative D match to TRBD2 spans 6 bases. The sequenced sample was naive CD4+ T cells sorted from PBMCs. The sequence derives from a woman aged 55 to 70 in good health, CMV-negative, and a related stem cell transplant donor. For the CDR3, the sequence is CASSLGLVGETQYF. The sequenced DNA: TGCGCCAGCAGCTTGGGACTAGTGGGAGAGACCCAGTACTTC.